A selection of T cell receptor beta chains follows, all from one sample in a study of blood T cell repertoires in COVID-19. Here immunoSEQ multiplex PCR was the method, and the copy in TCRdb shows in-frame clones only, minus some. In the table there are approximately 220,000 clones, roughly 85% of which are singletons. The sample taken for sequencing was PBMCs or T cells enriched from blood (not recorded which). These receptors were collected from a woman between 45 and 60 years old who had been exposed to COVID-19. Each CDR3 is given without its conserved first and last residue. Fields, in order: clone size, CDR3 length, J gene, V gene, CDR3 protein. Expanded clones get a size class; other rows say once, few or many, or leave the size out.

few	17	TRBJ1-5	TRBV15	ATSRDKGGHRGSYQPQH
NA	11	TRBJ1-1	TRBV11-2	ASSLQGTAEAF
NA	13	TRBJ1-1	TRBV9	ASSVDGRGLAEAF
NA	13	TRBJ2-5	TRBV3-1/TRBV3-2	ASSQIAGEGETQY
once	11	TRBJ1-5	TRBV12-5	ASGRQGDQPQH
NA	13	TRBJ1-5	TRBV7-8	ASSLLFYSNQPQH
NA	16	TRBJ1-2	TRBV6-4	ASSDSFMGGALNYGYT
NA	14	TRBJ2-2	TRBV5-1	ASTSTWDYGPGELF
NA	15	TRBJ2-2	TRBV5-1	ASSLTGTISGTGELF
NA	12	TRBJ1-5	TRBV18	ASSPGRGNQPQH
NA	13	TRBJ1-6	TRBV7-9	ASSFPGGLGSPLH
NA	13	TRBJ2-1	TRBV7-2	ASSLSGLVNNEQF
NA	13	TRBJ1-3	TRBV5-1	ASSLDPGTGNTIY
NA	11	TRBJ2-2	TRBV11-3	ASSFKRTGELF
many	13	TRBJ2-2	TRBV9	ASSVLRGETGELF
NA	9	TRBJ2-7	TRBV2	ASLLLGEQY
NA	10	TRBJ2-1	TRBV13	ASSGQEPQQF
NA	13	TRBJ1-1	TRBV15	ATSRGVGRNTEAF
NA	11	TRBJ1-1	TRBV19	ASTMGGVTEAF
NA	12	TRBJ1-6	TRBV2	ASTSTGGDSPLH
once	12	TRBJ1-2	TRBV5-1	ASSVGQGMYGYT
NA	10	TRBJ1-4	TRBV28	ASSLWREKLF
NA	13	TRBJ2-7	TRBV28	ASSQSGARSYEQY
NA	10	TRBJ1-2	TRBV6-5	ASSQSGYGYT
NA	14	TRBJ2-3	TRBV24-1	ATSDPTGTGSDTQY
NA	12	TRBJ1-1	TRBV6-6	ASASPGTGTEAF
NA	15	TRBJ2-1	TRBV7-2	ASSLDWVSGGAGEQF
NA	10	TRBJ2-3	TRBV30	ALRGGGDTQY
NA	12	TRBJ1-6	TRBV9	ASGTAGENSPLH
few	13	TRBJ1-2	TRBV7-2	ASSHWDSPSGGYT
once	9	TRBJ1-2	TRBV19	ATRRGYGYT
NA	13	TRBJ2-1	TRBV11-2	ASSGGVAGLNEQF
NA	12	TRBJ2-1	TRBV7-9	ASMGGAHYNEQF
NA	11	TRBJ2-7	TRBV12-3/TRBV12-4	ATRGGAPYEQY
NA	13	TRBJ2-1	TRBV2	ASSVQGSTYNEQF
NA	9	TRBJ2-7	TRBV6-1	ASSELGEVF
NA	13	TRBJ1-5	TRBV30	AWSDGAAAGKPQH
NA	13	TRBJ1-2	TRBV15	ATSRDGRETYGYT
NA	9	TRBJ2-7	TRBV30	AWSGEYEQY
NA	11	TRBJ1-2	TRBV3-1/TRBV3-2	ASSQGQVYGYT
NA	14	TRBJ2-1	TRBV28	ASIAGGPYSYNEQF
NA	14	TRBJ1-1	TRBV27	ASSFTPQGGGTEAF